A single sample gave rise to the 11 T cell receptor beta chains below, sequenced in a study of blood T cell repertoires in COVID-19. The repertoire was sequenced with immunoSEQ multiplex PCR; TCRdb's copy has only in-frame clones and lacks some. The sample shows fewer than 100,000 clones, around 84% of them seen only once. The sequencing sample was made of peripheral blood. Receptors were obtained from a woman aged 50 to 60 with acute or convalescent COVID-19.

The chain links TRBV19 to TRBJ1-6, with D possibly being TRBD1 (6 bases). In germline, CDR1 is LNHDA, CDR2 SQIVND (reference sequence). The length of the CDR3 is 15 residues. The V end lost 3 bases, the J end lost 1 base, and 7 bases lay between the germline ends. This chain's CDR3 is CASSIQGSYNSPLHF. In DNA, the CDR3 is TGTGCCAGTAGTATCCAGGGGTCCTATAATTCACCCCTCCACTTT. Drawing the rest from reference TRBV19 and TRBJ1-6, the complete variable domain is DGGITQSPKYLFRKEGQNVTLSCEQNLNHDAMYWYRQDPGQGLRLIYYSQIVNDFQKGDIAEGYSVSREKKESFPLTVTSAQKNPTAFYLCASSIQGSYNSPLHFGNGTRLTVT.

The chain uses TRBV15 and TRBJ1-1; no firm D call. The CDR3 sequence is 15 residues long. In germline, CDR1 is LNHNV, CDR2 YYDKDF (reference sequence). V lost 2 bases, J lost 1 base, and 11 bases lay in between. For the CDR3, the DNA is TGTGCCACCAGCAGACCGGGGATGAGGAACACTGAAGCTTTCTTT. As protein: CATSRPGMRNTEAFF.

The chain uses TRBV3-1 (or the pseudogene TRBV3-2) and TRBJ2-3; 7 bases match TRBD2. V dropped 1 base and J dropped 8; count of bases not matched to a gene: 9. The CDR3 consists of 15 residues. Germline V lookup: CDR1 LGHDT, CDR2 YNNKEL (reference sequence). CDR3 bases: TGTGCCAGCAGCCAAGCCCCGTTAGCGGGTGCTACGCAGTATTTT. The encoded protein is CASSQAPLAGATQYF.

This chain joins TRBV27 and TRBJ2-5, with 11 bases lining up with TRBD2. Germline CDR1 is MNHEY and CDR2 is SMNVEV (reference sequence). There are 15 residues in the CDR3. V lost 4 bases, J lost 5 bases, and 6 bases stayed unmatched. The CDR3 loop is CASSSQLAGDETQYF. In nucleotides, the CDR3 is TGTGCCAGCAGTTCCCAACTAGCGGGAGACGAGACCCAGTACTTC.

This chain connects TRBV6-5 to TRBJ2-4; 7 bases are a match to TRBD2. Trimming removed 10 bases from V and 7 bases from J; junction bases left unmatched: 13. Germline V gives CDR1 MNHEY, CDR2 SVGAGI. The CDR3 contains 14 residues. CDR3 region: CATRTAPGRNIQYF. The CDR3 DNA is TGTGCCACCAGGACCGCTCCCGGGAGGAACATTCAGTACTTC.

This chain joins TRBV14 and TRBJ2-5; possibly TRBD1 for D (5 bases). Looked up from germline, CDR1 is SGHDN and CDR2 is FVKESK. The CDR3 is made up of 16 amino acids. The V and J ends lost 0 bases and 7 bases respectively, with 18 bases between them. In DNA form, the CDR3 reads TGTGCCAGCAGCCAAGATGAGAAGGGCCAAAGGGGGACCCAGTACTTC. Translated, it gives CASSQDEKGQRGTQYF.

The chain carries TRBV19 and TRBJ2-7, with a weak D call TRBD1 (5 bases). Germline V gene data show CDR1 as LNHDA and CDR2 as SQIVND (reference sequence). Trimming shortened V by 3 bases and J by 0 bases, and 12 bases separated the two germline ends. The CDR3 totals 15 residues. In nucleotides, the CDR3 is TGTGCCAGTAGTATTAGGGGCCCAAGCTCCTACGAGCAGTACTTC. Its translation: CASSIRGPSSYEQYF.

The V and J genes are TRBV2 and TRBJ1-5; D is ambiguous. Germline assignment: CDR1 SNHLY and CDR2 FYNNEI. This CDR3 is built from 13 residues. V was shortened by 5 bases and J by 10 bases, with 15 bases between the two germline ends. CDR3 in amino acids: CASSTRNISPQHF. For the CDR3, the DNA is TGTGCCAGCAGTACGAGGAACATCAGCCCCCAGCATTTT.

This clone was seen only a few times. The chain employs TRBV4-1 and TRBJ1-1, with D unresolved. The germline gives CDR1 MGHRA, CDR2 YSYEKL. Trimming stripped 0 bases from V and 4 bases from J, with 18 bases between. There are 17 residues in the CDR3. CDR3 in DNA: TGCGCCAGCAGCCAAGATGGGAGAGCCTTGCAGGTCACTGAAGCTTTCTTT. Protein: CASSQDGRALQVTEAFF.

This clone was detected only once. The rearrangement uses TRBV4-3 and TRBJ2-7; D not resolved. V was cut by 1 base and J by 0 bases, with 16 bases left in between. This CDR3 is built from 17 residues. The V gene's germline CDR1 is LGHNA and CDR2 YSLEER. CDR3 in DNA: TGCGCCAGCAGCCAAGCGCGGCTCGGTCCTAGCTCCTACGAGCAGTACTTC. This sequence encodes CASSQARLGPSSYEQYF.

The chain couples TRBV18 to TRBJ2-5; perhaps TRBD2 as D (6 bases). Trimming shortened V by 5 bases and J by 2 bases, and 15 bases separated the two germline ends. CDR1 and CDR2 (germline): KGHSH, LQKENI. The CDR3 runs 15 residues. The CDR3 DNA sequence: TGTGCCAGCTCAACCGGGAGTGGGCCTCAAGAGACCCAGTACTTC. This gives the protein CASSTGSGPQETQYF.